This section outlines one T cell receptor (beta chain) sequence together with its context. The treatment denotes: some 20 received Ad26.COV2.S at low or high dose, single or two shots; a few received placebo; per-sample allocation not given. Following the first vaccine or placebo injection, samples were taken on day 63. V was shortened by 0 bases and J by 4 bases, with 15 bases between the two germline ends. Germline V gene data show CDR1 as GTSNPN and CDR2 as SVGIG (reference sequence). The CDR3 length is 15 residues. Repertoires were generated with immunoSEQ multiplex PCR, while TCRdb's copy carries only in-frame clones and drops some. The sample has about 440,000 clones, roughly 89% seen once; the top ten hold roughly 13%. The sample is drawn from a study of Ad26.COV2.S vaccination and SARS-CoV-2 variants.

The receptor was derived from a person between 18 and 59 years old who received the Ad26.COV2.S COVID-19 vaccine or a placebo. This sequence joins TRBV30 and TRBJ1-2; D may be TRBD1 (5 bases). Specimen: peripheral blood, collected in a trial of Ad26.COV2.S vaccine versus placebo. CDR3 sequence (DNA): TGTGCCTGGAGTGTGTCTGCAGGGCAGGGCTATGGCTACACCTTC. Encoded protein: CAWSVSAGQGYGYTF.